Below, 15 T cell receptor beta chains from the same sample are listed, as sequenced in a study of T cell responses to AZD1222 COVID-19 vaccine. Generated by immunoSEQ multiplex PCR, the TCRdb table keeps only in-frame clones and is missing some. Of under 150,000 clones listed, more than 85% are singletons. The sample was peripheral blood, taken on day 0 of AZD1222 vaccination. The receptors were sampled from an adult in good health.

V and J are TRBV2 and TRBJ1-5; D is uncertain. The germline V and J ends were trimmed by 7 bases and 6 bases, with 16 bases remaining between them. The CDR3 extends over 14 amino acids. Germline V gene sequence: CDR1 SNHLY, CDR2 FYNNEI. The CDR3 DNA reads as TGTGCCAGCACCCGCGTCGGGCCACGTCAGCCCCAGCATTTT. This encodes CASTRVGPRQPQHF.

This chain connects TRBV10-2 to TRBJ1-3; D is ambiguous. The V end lost 5 bases, the J end lost 6 bases, and 5 bases lay between the germline ends. The CDR3 has 11 residues. Germline CDR1 is WSHSY and CDR2 is SAAADI. The CDR3 coding sequence is TGCGCCAGCAGTCAGAAAAACACCATATATTTT. Amino acid sequence: CASSQKNTIYF.

V and J are TRBV27 and TRBJ1-1; no clear D gene. CDR3 length: 11 amino acids. The V end lost 2 bases, the J end lost 5 bases, and 3 bases lay between the germline ends. Germline values: CDR1 MNHEY, CDR2 SMNVEV (reference sequence). CDR3 DNA: TGTGCCAGCAGTTTAGGGACTGAAGCTTTCTTT. Translating gives CASSLGTEAFF.

The chain links TRBV7-8 to TRBJ1-2; D is undetermined. V was shortened by 5 bases and J by 3 bases, with 7 bases between the two germline ends. Per germline, CDR1 SGHVS and CDR2 FQNEAQ. The CDR3 sequence is 12 residues long. CDR3 in DNA: TGTGCCAGCAGCCACGGTTACTATGGCTACACCTTC. It yields the protein CASSHGYYGYTF.

The chain carries TRBV7-2 and TRBJ2-7; TRBD2 agrees at 8 bases. The CDR3 totals 13 residues. J gave up 5 bases and V 5 bases, and 5 bases lay outside the gene matches. Germline V lookup: CDR1 SGHTA, CDR2 FQGNSA. The CDR3: CASSPRGGDEQYF. The CDR3 DNA is TGTGCCAGCAGCCCTCGGGGGGGGGACGAGCAGTACTTC.

The J gene is TRBJ1-1, the V gene TRBV6-5; D possibly corresponds to TRBD1 (6 bases). Looked up from germline, CDR1 is MNHEY and CDR2 is SVGAGI. The CDR3 loop spans 10 amino acids. Trimming took 10 bases from V and 10 from J, leaving 13 bases between them. CDR3 sequence: CATRQATAFF. For the CDR3, the DNA is TGTGCCACCAGACAGGCTACAGCTTTCTTT.

J is TRBJ1-5 and V is TRBV15; 9 bases match TRBD1. V was clipped by 3 bases and J by 4 bases; unmatched bases: 13. Germline CDR1 reads LNHNV; CDR2 reads YYDKDF (reference sequence). The CDR3 is 18 residues long. CDR3 in amino acids: CATSSSLQGARRNQPQHF. DNA for the CDR3: TGTGCCACCAGCAGCTCTTTACAGGGGGCAAGGAGGAATCAGCCCCAGCATTTT.

V and J are TRBV2 and TRBJ2-1; D uncertain. The CDR3 is made up of 12 amino acids. Germline lookup yields CDR1 SNHLY and CDR2 FYNNEI. V was trimmed by 4 bases and J by 7 bases, leaving 8 bases between them. The DNA of the CDR3 is TGTGCCAGCAGTGGACAAGGGAATGAGCAGTTCTTC. It translates to CASSGQGNEQFF.

This chain connects TRBV6-2 or TRBV6-3 to TRBJ1-5; 9 bases agree with TRBD1. The CDR3 runs to 15 residues. Germline lookup yields CDR1 MNHEY and CDR2 SVGEGT. With 5 bases clipped from V and 9 bases from J, the junction kept 11 bases outside the gene matches. CDR3 in amino acids: CASSPGQGSSRPQHF. In DNA form, the CDR3 reads TGTGCCAGCAGTCCGGGACAGGGCTCGAGTCGGCCCCAGCATTTT.

V is TRBV10-1 and J is TRBJ2-7; 7 bases align to TRBD2. The CDR3 spans 16 residues. After removal of 0 bases from V and 6 bases from J, the junction contained 11 bases not matched to a gene. Germline lookup yields CDR1 WNHNN and CDR2 SYGVQD (reference sequence). In DNA form, the CDR3 reads TGCGCCAGCAGTGAGTCGGAGTATAGCGGGTTCGGCGAGCAGTACTTC. Translated: CASSESEYSGFGEQYF.

A single count supports this clone. This chain links TRBV19 with TRBJ2-5; the match to TRBD1 covers 8 bases. With V trimmed by 5 bases and J by 3 bases, 17 bases remained unmatched. The CDR3 runs 18 residues. The germline V gene encodes CDR1 LNHDA and CDR2 SQIVND (reference sequence). The CDR3 reads CASSPSDRGPLAKETQYF. CDR3 DNA sequence: TGTGCCAGTAGTCCTTCCGACAGGGGCCCCCTTGCCAAAGAGACCCAGTACTTC.

The chain uses TRBV5-5 and TRBJ1-6; TRBD1 agrees at 8 bases. This CDR3 comprises 16 residues. The junction had 6 bases not matched to a gene; V was cut back by 3 bases and J by 4 bases. Germline loops: CDR1 SGHKS, CDR2 YYEKEE (reference sequence). The CDR3 here is CASSSTGEIYNSPLHF. The CDR3 nucleotides are TGTGCCAGCAGCTCGACAGGGGAGATATATAATTCACCCCTCCACTTT.

J is TRBJ2-1 and V is TRBV6-5; D is ambiguous. V lost 4 bases, J lost 3 bases, and 7 bases lay in between. The length of the CDR3 is 13 residues. From germline, CDR1 is MNHEY and CDR2 SVGAGI. CDR3 in DNA: TGTGCCAGCAGTTTCGATAGCTACAATGAGCAGTTCTTC. It translates to CASSFDSYNEQFF.

This clone came up once. J is TRBJ2-2 and V is TRBV28, with 10 bases that match TRBD1. Germline V gene data show CDR1 as MDHEN and CDR2 as SYDVKM. J lost 4 bases, V lost 2 bases, and 4 bases had no gene match. The length of the CDR3 is 16 residues. For the CDR3, the DNA is TGTGCCAGCAGTTTAGGGACAGGGGTCTCCACCGGGGAGCTGTTTTTT. The encoded protein is CASSLGTGVSTGELFF.

The rearrangement uses TRBV2 and TRBJ2-1; D unclear. Per germline, CDR1 SNHLY and CDR2 FYNNEI. CDR3 length: 14 residues. Trimming took 6 bases from V and 2 from J, leaving 11 bases between them. As DNA, the CDR3 is TGTGCCAGCAGGGGGTTACGGGCCTACAATGAGCAGTTCTTC. Translation gives CASRGLRAYNEQFF.